This T cell receptor beta chain appears in the sequencing data of a study of identical twins. Study-wide findings and caveats: The more abundant beta clonotypes in cord blood had fewer insertions, and memory repertoires did not show this. Researchers reported excess low generation probability among twin-shared out-of-frame alpha sequences.

Note on this clonotype: No antigen is known for it.

One entry per CDR3 protein, called by TCRdb with MiXCR from the 5' RACE reads. The sample has about 690,000 distinct CDR3 sequences, about 20% seen once. Germline CDR1 SGDLS, CDR2 YYNGEE. J was trimmed by 3 bases and V by 3 bases; bases with no gene match: 3. This CDR3 has 14 residues. This sample also appeared in a second study, on T cells expressing NK-cell markers. As that study records: Among CD8+ T cells from over 5 donors, dominant NKG2C+ clonotypes accounted for about 1.0-7.0%.

The chain employs TRBV9 and TRBJ1-2; 9 bases are a match to TRBD1. This sequence was found in a woman younger than 35 in good health. The sample was PBMCs. For the CDR3, the DNA is TGTGCCAGCAGCGCACAGGGGGCTTACTATGGCTACACCTTC. It yields the protein CASSAQGAYYGYTF.